Listed below are T cell receptor beta chains from one sample, sequenced in a study of cytomegalovirus exposure and HLA in healthy donors. The assay was immunoSEQ multiplex PCR, and TCRdb's table has in-frame clones only and misses some. The sample table includes some 160,000 clones. The source material was PBMCs. Receptors were obtained from a man in his thirties or forties in good health and CMV-seronegative. The CDR3 runs from the conserved cysteine through the conserved F or W. D genes are given only for firm matches.

d_call,j_call,v_call,cdr3_nt,cdr3_aa
-,TRBJ2-7,TRBV28,TGTGCCAGCCGGGACATCCGGTGGGACGAGCAGTACTTC,CASRDIRWDEQYF
-,TRBJ2-1,TRBV7-9,TGTGCCAGCAGCTTAGGGGCGGGCAATGAGCAGTTCTTC,CASSLGAGNEQFF
TRBD2,TRBJ2-1,TRBV9,TGTGCCAGCAGCCCCCGGACTAGCGGGCACAATGAGCAGTTCTTC,CASSPRTSGHNEQFF
-,TRBJ1-1,TRBV6-1,TGTGCCAGCAGTTTTATGAACACTGAAGCTTTCTTT,CASSFMNTEAFF
-,TRBJ2-3,TRBV7-2,TGTGCCAGCAGCATATCAGGGACTCAGCGCGATACGCAGTATTTT,CASSISGTQRDTQYF
TRBD1,TRBJ1-2,TRBV4-3,TGCGCCAGCAGCCAATCAAAAAATACAGGGGAATGGGGCTACACCTTC,CASSQSKNTGEWGYTF
-,TRBJ1-1,TRBV6-6,TGTGCCAGCAGCCCGACAGGGAACACTGAAGCTTTCTTT,CASSPTGNTEAFF
-,TRBJ2-1,TRBV6-5,TGTGCCAGCAGTTCCGTAGGGCAGGGTGGCTATGAGCAGTTCTTC,CASSSVGQGGYEQFF
-,TRBJ2-3,TRBV6-1,TGTGCCAGCAGTGTCGGGTCCGGATCTTCAGATACGCAGTATTTT,CASSVGSGSSDTQYF
TRBD1,TRBJ1-1,TRBV29-1,TGCAGCGTGGGGAGGACAGGGGTTTGGATGAACACTGAAGCTTTCTTT,CSVGRTGVWMNTEAFF
-,TRBJ2-1,TRBV7-6,TGTGCCAGCAGTCCCAAAGCGGACAATGAGCAGTTCTTC,CASSPKADNEQFF
TRBD2,TRBJ2-1,TRBV28,TGTGCCAGCCTCAGCGGGACGTACAATGAGCAGTTCTTC,CASLSGTYNEQFF
-,TRBJ2-7,TRBV10-1,TGCGCCAGCAGTGAGTATCAGGCCTCCTCGGAGCAGTACTTC,CASSEYQASSEQYF
-,TRBJ2-7,TRBV7-2,TGTGCCAGCAGCTCTATGCGGGATTCCTACGAGCAGTACTTC,CASSSMRDSYEQYF
TRBD1,TRBJ1-2,TRBV19,TGTGCCAGTAGTAATCAAGGACAGGGGGCGGCGGCTGGCTACACCTTC,CASSNQGQGAAAGYTF
TRBD2,TRBJ2-1,TRBV14,TGTGCCAGCAGCCAAGAGCGAGCGGGAGTAACCCGTGAGCAGTTCTTC,CASSQERAGVTREQFF
TRBD2,TRBJ2-7,TRBV7-6,TGTGCCAGCAGCTCGCGACTAGCGGGAGGCTACGAGCAGTACTTC,CASSSRLAGGYEQYF
-,TRBJ1-5,TRBV27,TGTGCCAGCAGTTCGACAGGTCATCAGCCCCAGCATTTT,CASSSTGHQPQHF
-,TRBJ2-7,TRBV6-6,TGTGCCAGCAGTCCGACAGCCACGTCCTACGAGCAGTACTTC,CASSPTATSYEQYF
-,TRBJ2-1,TRBV27,TGTGCCAGCAGCTTAGATTCGGGACACTACAATGAGCAGTTCTTC,CASSLDSGHYNEQFF
-,TRBJ2-3,TRBV5-1,TGCGCCAGCAGCTTGCCGCGGGGAAGCACAGATACGCAGTATTTT,CASSLPRGSTDTQYF
TRBD1,TRBJ1-2,TRBV6-4,TGTGCCAGCATTCACAGGGGGCCCGTCCGTGGCTACACCTTC,CASIHRGPVRGYTF
-,TRBJ1-2,TRBV5-4,TGTGCCAGCAGCCCCGAGCTTGTTCGGGGAGGCTACACCTTC,CASSPELVRGGYTF
-,TRBJ2-7,TRBV7-9,TGTGCCAGCAGCTTAGTCGTGGGCACCAGCTACGAGCAGTACTTC,CASSLVVGTSYEQYF